Listed below are T cell receptor beta chains from one sample, sequenced in a study of PD-L1 blockade in urothelial cancer. This table comes from immunoSEQ multiplex PCR, and its TCRdb copy is limited to in-frame clones, with some not included. The sample lists 70,000 or so clones, around 90% occurring once. The source was PBMCs, collected around atezolizumab (anti-PD-L1) treatment. All receptors derive from a man in his 60s with urothelial cancer. The CDR3 runs from the conserved cysteine through the conserved F or W. The D gene is left open where the match is weak. Clone size is stated in some rows and not others, as once, few, many or a class when expanded.

V	J	size	D	CDR3	DNA
TRBV6-5	TRBJ1-2	-	-	CASSGGVRDYTF	TGTGCCAGCAGTGGAGGGGTGAGAGACTACACCTTC
TRBV7-2	TRBJ2-7	few	-	CASSRGSEQYF	TGTGCCAGCAGCCGAGGGAGCGAGCAGTACTTC
TRBV5-8	TRBJ2-2	-	TRBD1	CASSPRTGAGELFF	TGTGCCAGCAGCCCCCGGACAGGGGCCGGGGAGCTGTTTTTT
TRBV5-1	TRBJ2-1	few	-	CASSFMDGPGDEQFF	TGCGCCAGCAGCTTTATGGACGGGCCCGGGGATGAGCAGTTCTTC
TRBV10-3	TRBJ1-4	-	-	CAISEPSAGLGEKLFF	TGTGCCATCAGTGAGCCCTCGGCAGGGTTGGGTGAAAAACTGTTTTTT
TRBV29-1	TRBJ1-1	-	-	CSAGYGEWAFF	TGCAGCGCTGGGTATGGAGAATGGGCTTTCTTT
TRBV30	TRBJ1-2	-	TRBD1	CAWSSYSTGVGYTF	TGTGCCTGGAGCAGCTACTCGACAGGGGTGGGCTACACCTTC
TRBV6-1	TRBJ2-7	-	TRBD1	CASRADRAGAYEQYF	TGTGCCAGCAGGGCGGACAGGGCCGGGGCCTACGAGCAGTACTTC
TRBV19	TRBJ1-5	-	TRBD1	CASSTQQGQPYSNQPQHF	TGTGCCAGTAGCACTCAACAGGGGCAACCCTATAGCAATCAGCCCCAGCATTTT
TRBV7-8	TRBJ2-2	-	TRBD2	CASSSLPRRLAGGRNTGELFF	TGTGCCAGCAGCTCCCTCCCGAGAAGACTAGCGGGGGGGAGGAACACCGGGGAGCTGTTTTTT
TRBV6-5	TRBJ2-5	-	TRBD2	CASSTAGGETQYF	TGTGCCAGCAGTACGGCGGGAGGGGAGACCCAGTACTTC
TRBV7-6	TRBJ2-7	-	TRBD1	CASSLGTGGLYEQYF	TGTGCCAGCAGCTTAGGGACAGGGGGTCTTTACGAGCAGTACTTC
TRBV19	TRBJ2-7	-	-	CATSYLTDPSYEQYF	TGTGCCACTTCCTATCTGACAGACCCCTCCTACGAGCAGTACTTC
TRBV6-1	TRBJ2-3	-	-	CASSEDSWANTDTQYF	TGTGCCAGCAGTGAAGATTCCTGGGCGAACACAGATACGCAGTATTTT
TRBV7-2	TRBJ2-2	-	TRBD2	CASSPGLPNTGELFF	TGTGCCAGCAGCCCGGGACTACCGAACACCGGGGAGCTGTTTTTT
TRBV5-1	TRBJ1-2	-	TRBD1	CASSFNTQGRDGYTF	TGCGCCAGCAGCTTCAATACACAGGGGAGAGATGGCTACACCTTC
TRBV2	TRBJ1-2	-	-	CASSAQGRNGYTF	TGTGCCAGCAGTGCACAGGGAAGGAATGGCTACACCTTC
TRBV9	TRBJ2-7	-	TRBD1	CASSVEDRGPYEQYF	TGTGCCAGCAGCGTAGAGGACAGGGGGCCCTACGAGCAGTACTTC
TRBV5-1	TRBJ2-7	-	-	CASSPPGVYEQYF	TGCGCCAGCAGCCCCCCCGGGGTGTACGAGCAGTACTTC
TRBV5-1	TRBJ2-5	-	TRBD1	CASSFSLDDRGLETQYF	TGCGCCAGCAGCTTTTCCCTGGACGACAGGGGGCTGGAGACCCAGTACTTC
TRBV11-3	TRBJ2-1	once	-	CASSLGDPYNEQFF	TGTGCCAGCAGCTTGGGCGACCCCTACAATGAGCAGTTCTTC
TRBV7-9	TRBJ2-7	-	TRBD1	CASSHKQGAYEQYF	TGTGCCAGCAGCCACAAACAGGGGGCGTACGAGCAGTACTTC
TRBV6-5	TRBJ2-5	-	-	CASSTGGPGETQYF	TGTGCCAGCAGTACCGGGGGGCCGGGGGAGACCCAGTACTTC
TRBV5-1	TRBJ1-5	-	-	CASSLVASTDSDSNQPQHF	TGCGCCAGCAGCTTGGTAGCTTCCACGGACTCTGATAGCAATCAGCCCCAGCATTTT
TRBV19	TRBJ1-1	-	-	CASEAGGLNTEAFF	TGTGCCAGTGAGGCAGGCGGGTTGAACACTGAAGCTTTCTTT
TRBV10-3	TRBJ2-7	-	TRBD1	CAIRGQTYEQYF	TGTGCCATCAGGGGACAGACCTACGAGCAGTACTTC
TRBV2	TRBJ2-3	-	-	CASRGTSTDTQYF	TGTGCCAGCAGGGGGACTAGCACAGATACGCAGTATTTT
TRBV10-3	TRBJ1-1	-	-	CAISDSGGVTEAFF	TGTGCCATCAGTGACTCGGGGGGGGTGACTGAAGCTTTCTTT
TRBV27	TRBJ1-5	-	TRBD1	CASRTGTGGRQPQHF	TGTGCCAGCAGGACCGGGACAGGGGGCCGGCAGCCCCAGCATTTT
TRBV4-3	TRBJ2-2	-	TRBD2	CASSHPLGGGNTGELFF	TGCGCCAGCAGCCACCCCCTGGGCGGGGGGAACACCGGGGAGCTGTTTTTT
TRBV15	TRBJ1-4	-	TRBD1	CATSREQGMTNEKLFF	TGTGCCACCAGCAGAGAACAGGGGATGACTAATGAAAAACTGTTTTTT
TRBV9	TRBJ2-6	-	TRBD1	CASSVAERGQGHSGANVLTF	TGTGCCAGCAGCGTAGCAGAGCGGGGACAGGGTCACTCTGGGGCCAACGTCCTGACTTTC
TRBV5-6	TRBJ2-1	-	-	CASSWASYNEQFF	TGTGCCAGCAGCTGGGCCTCCTACAATGAGCAGTTCTTC
TRBV4-3	TRBJ2-7	-	TRBD2	CASSQEVGRSYEQYF	TGCGCCAGCAGCCAAGAGGTCGGGAGGTCCTACGAGCAGTACTTC
TRBV7-2	TRBJ2-7	-	TRBD2	CASSLSAGGPVSPYEQYF	TGTGCCAGCAGCTTGTCGGCGGGAGGGCCGGTTTCTCCCTACGAGCAGTACTTC
TRBV2	TRBJ2-2	-	-	CASSATGNPNTGELFF	TGTGCCAGCAGTGCTACAGGGAATCCGAACACCGGGGAGCTGTTTTTT
TRBV5-5	TRBJ2-7	-	-	CASSFRDYEQYF	TGTGCCAGCAGCTTTCGGGACTACGAGCAGTACTTC
TRBV2	TRBJ2-7	once	TRBD1	CASSLQGEIYEQYF	TGTGCCAGCAGTCTCCAGGGGGAGATCTACGAGCAGTACTTC
TRBV28	TRBJ2-1	-	-	CASRSSGANFNNEQFF	TGTGCCAGCAGGTCGTCAGGGGCCAACTTTAACAATGAGCAGTTCTTC
TRBV6-1	TRBJ2-7	-	-	CASSVTTGTTYEQYF	TGTGCCAGCAGTGTCACCACCGGGACAACCTACGAGCAGTACTTC
TRBV29-1	TRBJ1-5	-	-	CSVGLGMSNQPQHF	TGCAGCGTTGGGCTCGGGATGAGCAATCAGCCCCAGCATTTT
TRBV6-1	TRBJ2-4	-	-	CASSALALWVPSKNIQYF	TGTGCCAGCAGTGCGCTAGCGTTGTGGGTGCCTTCCAAAAACATTCAGTACTTC
TRBV19	TRBJ1-3	-	-	CASSISGGSGNTIYF	TGTGCCAGTAGTATATCGGGGGGCTCTGGAAACACCATATATTTT
TRBV28	TRBJ2-1	few	-	CASSLGGSQYNEQFF	TGTGCCAGCAGTTTAGGGGGCAGTCAATACAATGAGCAGTTCTTC
TRBV28	TRBJ1-5	-	TRBD1	CASSSVDRVVNQPQHF	TGTGCCAGCAGTTCCGTTGACAGGGTGGTCAATCAGCCCCAGCATTTT
TRBV11-2	TRBJ2-3	-	-	CASSLDGVLVADTQYF	TGTGCCAGCAGCTTAGACGGGGTTTTGGTAGCAGATACGCAGTATTTT
TRBV4-3	TRBJ2-2	-	-	CASSQYREYGELFF	TGCGCCAGCAGCCAATACAGGGAATACGGGGAGCTGTTTTTT
TRBV5-1	TRBJ2-1	-	-	CASSPLLSADNYNEQFF	TGCGCCAGCAGCCCCTTACTGAGCGCAGATAACTACAATGAGCAGTTCTTC